This TCR beta chain was found in a study of a mutant IDH1 vaccine in newly diagnosed glioma (dated by TCRdb to about 2021). With respect to the entire study: Eight vaccinations were administered to patients in weeks 1, 3, 5, 7, 11, 15, 19 and 23, corresponding to visits V03 through V10. Vaccination started 4-6 weeks after radiotherapy alone, or was given together with temozolomide cycles in the groups whose treatment included chemotherapy. Of the approximately 35 treated patients, approximately 62% were male and about 40% were female, and the mean age was 40.4 years. Before enrollment, most patients had been given radiochemotherapy with temozolomide as standard therapy, while the rest had received either radiotherapy alone or temozolomide alone. Peripheral blood was collected at six visits: V03 (baseline), V05, V07, V10, V12 and V13. Longitudinal TCRB deep sequencing was performed for 25 to 30 treated patients wherever samples were available for exploratory analyses. Broader findings and caveats from the paper: Immune responses induced by the vaccine were seen in approximately 93% of patients across multiple MHC alleles. PBMC samples for TCRB deep sequencing were selected based on availability. Changes in the top peripheral T cell clonotypes picked up by TCRB sequencing did not appear to be linked to pseudoprogression. According to the authors, sample limitations meant that analyses of patient blood samples could not be reproduced.

CDR3 length: 17 amino acids, cysteine to phenylalanine. Only CDR3 DNA is held: 51 bases, read in frame from base 1. CDR1 is given as LNHNV and CDR2 as YYDKDF, both from the germline V gene (reference sequence). V is cut by 0 bases and J by 0 bases, and the space between the germline ends is 12 bases. Library construction relied on the immunoSEQ multiplex PCR assay. Following the manufacturer's protocol, the hsTCRB Kit was used to amplify rearranged TCR beta chain sequences. TCRB libraries were sequenced on an Illumina MiSeq. The paper's data handling went like this. Demultiplexing, trimming and gene mapping were performed with the kit vendor's proprietary platform. The immuneACCESS repertoire file appears here via TCRdb, limited to in-frame rearrangements. These files lack a portion of the clones; in checked studies, under half of the deficit traces to unresolved V genes, and the cause of the others is not known. From that table come the V and J calls and clone size; the DNA was used to work out D and trimming. The sample records some 80,000 clones, about 85% of which are singletons. The ten largest make up roughly 0.74% of the sample.

Remarks on this clone: The target of this receptor is not known. The sample holds no much larger clone one base away, and base qualities are not on file.

The time point label of this sample denotes: week 23, last vaccination. A 20-mer mutant IDH1 peptide at 300 micrograms in Montanide made up each vaccine dose, which was injected subcutaneously together with topical imiquimod. All donors had newly diagnosed IDH1-mutant astrocytomas of WHO grade 3 or 4 that showed loss of nuclear ATRX. The samples were drawn from NOA16, a multicentre, single-arm, open-label phase I trial in Germany that tested a mutant IDH1 peptide vaccine in humans for the first time. The DNeasy Blood and Tissue Kit was used to extract genomic DNA from EDTA blood for TCRB sequencing.

The TCR comes from a woman aged 45 to 65 with glioma. The sample was PBMCs, taken from a glioma patient whose treatment included an IDH1 peptide vaccine. This chain is built from TRBV15 and TRBJ1-3, with no D gene named confidently. The CDR3 here reads CATSRDPTAYSGNTIYF. The DNA reads TGTGCCACCAGCAGAGATCCGACCGCGTACTCTGGAAACACCATATATTTT.